This passage covers 8 T cell receptor beta chains from one sample sequenced in a study of monozygotic twins with inflammatory bowel disease. TCRdb re-called the 5' RACE reads; one entry per CDR3 protein, DNA not given. This table lists over 150,000 distinct CDR3 sequences. Source material: blood. The receptors were sampled from a human donor with ulcerative colitis or Crohn's disease, or a healthy co-twin of an affected twin (not recorded which).

J is TRBJ2-3 and V is TRBV27; there is no DNA to check the TCRdb D call of TRBD1. CDR1 and CDR2 (germline): MNHEY, SMNVEV (reference sequence). This CDR3 has 18 residues. This CDR3 reads CASSFWSFRAISADTQYF.

The chain links TRBV7-3 to TRBJ2-1; the D call of TRBD1 rests on TCRdb alone, since no DNA is present to check it. Germline V gene data show CDR1 as SGHTA and CDR2 as FQGTGA. The CDR3 totals 12 residues. The CDR3 spells CASSSRVGEQFF.

This sequence joins TRBV24-1 and TRBJ2-2; no DNA is available, so the TRBD2 call from TCRdb remains unchecked. In germline, CDR1 is KGHDR, CDR2 SFDVKD. The CDR3 length is 13 residues. The CDR3 reads CATGPPNTGELFF.

The chain joins TRBV14 to TRBJ2-3; no DNA is available, so the TRBD2 call from TCRdb remains unchecked. The V gene's germline CDR1 is SGHDN and CDR2 FVKESK. The CDR3 is 16 residues long. The CDR3: CASSQDERGYTDTQYF.

The chain combines TRBV5-5 with TRBJ2-1; TCRdb outputs TRBD1, but without DNA this stays unchecked. Germline lookup yields CDR1 SGHKS and CDR2 YYEKEE (reference sequence). The CDR3 contains 16 residues. Here the CDR3 reads CASSLRGISVYNEQFF.

The chain employs TRBV7-2 and TRBJ2-7; TCRdb gives TRBD1 as the D gene, but with no DNA this cannot be confirmed. The germline V gene has CDR1 SGHTA and CDR2 FQGNSA. The CDR3 length is 15 residues. This CDR3 reads CASSEGQGTFYEQYF.

The chain combines TRBV7-8 with TRBJ2-7. CDR1 and CDR2 from the germline V gene are SGHVS and FQNEAQ. CDR3 length: 15 residues. CDR3 region: CASSPTGGSSYEQYF.

The chain links TRBV28 to TRBJ1-2; without DNA, the TCRdb call of TRBD1 cannot be checked. Germline-derived CDR1 and CDR2 are MDHEN and SYDVKM. The CDR3 runs to 14 residues. The CDR3 sequence: CASSLRGALYGYTF.